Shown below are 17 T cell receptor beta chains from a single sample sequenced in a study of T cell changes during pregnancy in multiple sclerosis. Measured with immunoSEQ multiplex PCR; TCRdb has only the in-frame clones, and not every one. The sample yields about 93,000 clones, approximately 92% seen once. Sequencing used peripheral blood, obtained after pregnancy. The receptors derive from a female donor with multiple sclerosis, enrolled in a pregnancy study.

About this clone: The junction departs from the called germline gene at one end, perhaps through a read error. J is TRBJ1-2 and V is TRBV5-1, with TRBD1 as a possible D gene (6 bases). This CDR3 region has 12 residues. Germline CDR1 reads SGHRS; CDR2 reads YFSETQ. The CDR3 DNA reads TGCGCCAGCAGCCTAGGGAGACAGGAGCTGATCTTC. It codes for CASSLGRQELIF.

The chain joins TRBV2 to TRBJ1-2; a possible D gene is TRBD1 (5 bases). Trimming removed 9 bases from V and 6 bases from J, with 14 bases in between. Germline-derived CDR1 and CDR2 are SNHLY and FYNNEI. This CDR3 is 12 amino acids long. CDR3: CARQQGGDGYTF. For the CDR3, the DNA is TGTGCCAGGCAGCAGGGTGGGGATGGCTACACCTTC.

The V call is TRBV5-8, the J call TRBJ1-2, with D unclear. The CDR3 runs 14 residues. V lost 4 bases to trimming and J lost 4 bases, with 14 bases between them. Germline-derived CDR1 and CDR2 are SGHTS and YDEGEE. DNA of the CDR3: TGTGCCAGCAGCCGGCGGGAGGTACTCTATGGCTACACCTTC. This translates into CASSRREVLYGYTF. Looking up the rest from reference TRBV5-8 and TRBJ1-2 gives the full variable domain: EAGVTQSPTHLIKTRGQQATLRCSPISGHTSVYWYQQALGLGLQFLLWYDEGEERNRGNFPPRFSGRQFPNYSSELNVNALELEDSALYLCASSRREVLYGYTFGSGTRLTVV.

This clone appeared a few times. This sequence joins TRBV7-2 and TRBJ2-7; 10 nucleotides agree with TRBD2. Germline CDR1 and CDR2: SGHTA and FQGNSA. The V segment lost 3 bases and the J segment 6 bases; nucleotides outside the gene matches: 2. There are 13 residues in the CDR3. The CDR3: CASSFRLAGEQYF. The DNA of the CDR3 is TGTGCCAGCAGCTTCCGACTAGCGGGCGAGCAGTACTTC.

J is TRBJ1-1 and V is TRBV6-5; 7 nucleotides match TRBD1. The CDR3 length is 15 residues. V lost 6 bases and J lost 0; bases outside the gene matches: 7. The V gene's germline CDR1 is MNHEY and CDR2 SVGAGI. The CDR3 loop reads CASRTGQHMNTEAFF. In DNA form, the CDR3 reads TGTGCCAGCAGGACGGGACAGCACATGAACACTGAAGCTTTCTTT.

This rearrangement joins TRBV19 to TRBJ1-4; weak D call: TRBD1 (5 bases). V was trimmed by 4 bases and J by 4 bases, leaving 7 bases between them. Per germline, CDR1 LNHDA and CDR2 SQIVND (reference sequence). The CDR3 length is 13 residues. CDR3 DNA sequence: TGTGCCAGTAGTAGAAGGGGTAATGAAAAACTGTTTTTT. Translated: CASSRRGNEKLFF.

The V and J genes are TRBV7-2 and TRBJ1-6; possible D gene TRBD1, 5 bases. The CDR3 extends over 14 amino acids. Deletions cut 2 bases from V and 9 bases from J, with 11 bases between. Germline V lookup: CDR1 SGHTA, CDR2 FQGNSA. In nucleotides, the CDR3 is TGTGCCAGCAGCTTACAGGGATCTGGTTCACCCCTCCACTTT. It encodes CASSLQGSGSPLHF.

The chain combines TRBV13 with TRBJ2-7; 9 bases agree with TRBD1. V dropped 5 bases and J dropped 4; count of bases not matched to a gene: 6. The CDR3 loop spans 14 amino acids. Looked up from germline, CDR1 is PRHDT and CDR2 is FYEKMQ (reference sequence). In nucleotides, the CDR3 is TGTGCCAGCAGCCCGTGGGACAGGGAATACGAGCAGTACTTC. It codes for CASSPWDREYEQYF.

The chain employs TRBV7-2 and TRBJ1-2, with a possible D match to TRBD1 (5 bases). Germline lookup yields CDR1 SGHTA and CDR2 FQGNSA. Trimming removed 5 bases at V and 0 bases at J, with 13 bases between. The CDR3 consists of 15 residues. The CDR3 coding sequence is TGTGCCAGCAGCCCGGGGGGGGACCCTAACTATGGCTACACCTTC. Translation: CASSPGGDPNYGYTF.

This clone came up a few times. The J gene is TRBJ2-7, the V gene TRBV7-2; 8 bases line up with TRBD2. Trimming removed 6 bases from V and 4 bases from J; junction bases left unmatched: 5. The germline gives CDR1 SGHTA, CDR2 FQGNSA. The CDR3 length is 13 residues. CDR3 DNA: TGTGCCAGCAGGGGGGCGGGGGGTTACGAGCAGTACTTC. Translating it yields CASRGAGGYEQYF.

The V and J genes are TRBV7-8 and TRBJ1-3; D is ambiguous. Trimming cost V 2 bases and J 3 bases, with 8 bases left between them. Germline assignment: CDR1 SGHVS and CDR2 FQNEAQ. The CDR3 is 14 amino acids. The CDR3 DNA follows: TGTGCCAGCAGCTTATTCTCAGGTGGAAACACCATATATTTT. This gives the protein CASSLFSGGNTIYF.

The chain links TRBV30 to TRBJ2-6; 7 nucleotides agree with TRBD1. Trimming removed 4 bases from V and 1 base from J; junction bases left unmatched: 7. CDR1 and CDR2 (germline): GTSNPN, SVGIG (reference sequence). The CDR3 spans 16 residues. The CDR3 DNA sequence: TGTGCCTGGAATAGGGGGCGTCTTTCTGGGGCCAACGTCCTGACTTTC. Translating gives CAWNRGRLSGANVLTF.

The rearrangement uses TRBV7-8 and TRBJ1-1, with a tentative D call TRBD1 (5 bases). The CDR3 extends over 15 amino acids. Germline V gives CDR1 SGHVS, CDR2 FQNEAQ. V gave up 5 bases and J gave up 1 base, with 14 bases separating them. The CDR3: CASSPGTGRNTEAFF. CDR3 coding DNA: TGTGCCAGCAGCCCGGGGACCGGGAGGAACACTGAAGCTTTCTTT. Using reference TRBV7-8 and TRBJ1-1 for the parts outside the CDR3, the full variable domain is GAGVSQSPRYKVAKRGQDVALRCDPISGHVSLFWYQQALGQGPEFLTYFQNEAQLDKSGLPSDRFFAERPEGSVSTLKIQRTQQEDSAVYLCASSPGTGRNTEAFFGQGTRLTVV.

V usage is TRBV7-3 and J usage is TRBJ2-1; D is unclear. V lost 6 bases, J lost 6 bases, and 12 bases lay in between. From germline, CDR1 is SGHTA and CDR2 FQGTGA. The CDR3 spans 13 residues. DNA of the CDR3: TGTGCCAGCAGTAGCCCGTCGGTCAATGAGCAGTTCTTC. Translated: CASSSPSVNEQFF.

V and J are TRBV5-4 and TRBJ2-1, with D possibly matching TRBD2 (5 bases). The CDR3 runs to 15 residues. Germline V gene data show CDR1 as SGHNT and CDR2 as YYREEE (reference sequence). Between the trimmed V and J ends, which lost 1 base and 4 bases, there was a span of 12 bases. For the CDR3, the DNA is TGTGCCAGCAGCTTGATGCTAGCAGAATACAATGAGCAGTTCTTC. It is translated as CASSLMLAEYNEQFF.

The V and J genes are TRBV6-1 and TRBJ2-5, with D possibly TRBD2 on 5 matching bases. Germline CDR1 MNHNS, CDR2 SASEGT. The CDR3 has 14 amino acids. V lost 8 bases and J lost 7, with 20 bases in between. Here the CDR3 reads CASVAGLTVGTQYF. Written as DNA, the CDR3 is TGTGCCAGCGTCGCCGGACTTACCGTAGGGACCCAGTACTTC.

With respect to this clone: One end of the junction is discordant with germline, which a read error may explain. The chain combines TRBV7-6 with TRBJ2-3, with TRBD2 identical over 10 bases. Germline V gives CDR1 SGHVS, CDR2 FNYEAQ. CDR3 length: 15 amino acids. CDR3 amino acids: CASSLDSLPAGGFFF. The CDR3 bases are TGTGCCAGCAGCTTAGATTCGTTACCAGCGGGAGGGTTTTTTTTT.